Listed below are T cell receptor beta chains from one sample, sequenced in a study of blood T cell repertoires in COVID-19. The table came from immunoSEQ multiplex PCR; TCRdb's copy has only in-frame clones and leaves some out. The table includes around 270,000 clones, about 87% detected once. The sequencing input was PBMCs or T cells enriched from blood (not recorded which). The receptors were gathered from a woman between 35 and 50 years old who had been exposed to COVID-19. Each CDR3 is given without its conserved first and last residue. Clone size appears in some rows only: once, few, many, or a class for an expanded clone.

j_call: TRBJ2-1; clone_size: NA; v_call: TRBV27; cdr3_length: 16; cdr3_aa: ASSFGSGIPLSYNEQF
j_call: TRBJ1-1; clone_size: few; v_call: TRBV7-9; cdr3_length: 14; cdr3_aa: ASSQTAGGGNTEAF
j_call: TRBJ2-1; clone_size: NA; v_call: TRBV4-2; cdr3_length: 11; cdr3_aa: ASSQESGTRQF
j_call: TRBJ2-2; clone_size: NA; v_call: TRBV7-9; cdr3_length: 12; cdr3_aa: ASSAGQGSGELF
j_call: TRBJ2-3; clone_size: NA; v_call: TRBV6-5; cdr3_length: 11; cdr3_aa: ASSTPGGDTQY
j_call: TRBJ2-5; clone_size: NA; v_call: TRBV27; cdr3_length: 16; cdr3_aa: ASSSLLDSQRVQETQY
j_call: TRBJ1-5; clone_size: NA; v_call: TRBV18; cdr3_length: 11; cdr3_aa: ASSVSADQPQH
j_call: TRBJ1-5; clone_size: NA; v_call: TRBV9; cdr3_length: 14; cdr3_aa: ASSVVKRDSNQPQH
j_call: TRBJ2-3; clone_size: NA; v_call: TRBV19; cdr3_length: 14; cdr3_aa: ASSSSSGASTDTQY
j_call: TRBJ1-1; clone_size: NA; v_call: TRBV28; cdr3_length: 11; cdr3_aa: ASSLGGGPEAF